This T cell receptor beta chain was obtained from a study of shared clonotypes between healthy human individuals. With respect to this clone: Its cognate antigen is unknown.

Researchers partitioned CD4+ cells into CD45RA+ naive and CD45RA-negative memory subsets. General study points: Depth was large, yet rarefaction showed that sorted-subset sequencing was incomplete. Generation probabilities were higher for clonotypes shared across all four sorted-subset donors than for unshared ones.

TCRdb's table, derived via immunoSEQ multiplex PCR, lists solely in-frame clones and lacks some. The top ten clones hold approximately 10% of a sample with approximately 340,000 clones, around two thirds of them seen once. Germline V gives CDR1 SEHNR, CDR2 FQNEAQ (reference sequence). CDR3 length: 16 amino acids. With 1 base removed from V and 0 bases from J, the gap between germline ends came to 10 bases. The sample was memory CD4+ T cells sorted from blood. As to subset: CD45RA-negative fraction. This clonotype originated in a man under 40 in good health. This chain links TRBV7-9 with TRBJ1-3; D possibly corresponds to TRBD1 (5 bases). The chain's CDR3 is CASSLGTLSSGNTIYF. In nucleotides, the CDR3 is TGTGCCAGCAGCTTAGGGACACTAAGCTCTGGAAACACCATATATTTT.